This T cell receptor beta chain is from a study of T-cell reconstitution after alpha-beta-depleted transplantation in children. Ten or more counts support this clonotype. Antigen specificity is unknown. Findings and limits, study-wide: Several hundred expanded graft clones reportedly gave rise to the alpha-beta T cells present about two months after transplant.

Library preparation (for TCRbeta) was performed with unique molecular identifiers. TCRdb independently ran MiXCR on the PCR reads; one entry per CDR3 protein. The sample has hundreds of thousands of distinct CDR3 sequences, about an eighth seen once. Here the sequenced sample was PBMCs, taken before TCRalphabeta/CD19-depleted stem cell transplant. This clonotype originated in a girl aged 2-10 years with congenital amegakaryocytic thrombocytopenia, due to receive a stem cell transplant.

In DNA, the CDR3 is TGTGCCAGCAGCTTGGCGGAAAGCACCGGGGAGCTGTTTTTT. Its protein is CASSLAESTGELFF. This chain links TRBV11-2 with TRBJ2-2; D call uncertain. The CDR3 is 14 amino acids. The V gene's germline CDR1 is SGHAT and CDR2 FQNNGV. V lost 3 bases and J 4 bases, leaving 9 bases between the germline ends. The entire variable domain, with the rest obtained from reference TRBV11-2 and TRBJ2-2, is as follows: EAGVAQSPRYKIIEKRQSVAFWCNPISGHATLYWYQQILGQGPKLLIQFQNNGVVDDSQLPKDRFSAERLKGVDSTLKIQPAKLEDSAVYLCASSLAESTGELFFGEGSRLTVL.